This TCR beta chain was sequenced during a study of T cells after yellow fever vaccination. Across the whole study: For low cell numbers, libraries were made with SMART-Seq v4 Ultra Low Input. Study results and limitations: It was the secondary response that reached its peak faster, day 5 versus 15, but it was weaker.

This CDR3 has 14 amino acids. Trimming at V came to 5 bases and at J to 6 bases, leaving 3 bases not matched to a gene. In its sample, this clonotype was seen a few times. TCRdb called the 5' RACE reads again in MiXCR, with one record for every CDR3 protein. Among over 85,000 distinct CDR3 sequences listed, 7.5% to 10% were seen once. V is TRBV12-3 or TRBV12-4 and J is TRBJ2-2; TRBD1 matches at 10 bases. The input for sequencing was CD8+ T cells not binding an NS4B(214-222) dextramer, sorted from PBMCs, taken around 14 days after the first yellow fever vaccination. The sequence was collected from a man between 18 and 29 years old who received the YFV17D yellow fever vaccine. CDR3 amino acids: CASSPGQGAGELFF. The CDR3 DNA reads as TGTGCCAGCAGTCCAGGACAGGGGGCCGGGGAGCTGTTTTTT.